The next 15 T cell receptor beta chains were all read from a single sample in a study of CXCR3-negative and CXCR3-positive naive CD8 T cells. Whole-study results and caveats: More hydrophobic TRB CDR3s occurred in CXCR3-positive than in CXCR3-negative naive cells.

TRB cDNA was prepared as libraries by UMI-labeled 5' RACE. TCRdb re-analyzed the 5' RACE reads; it lists each CDR3 protein once, without DNA. This repertoire includes about 120,000 distinct CDR3 sequences. Their antigen targets remain unknown. What was sequenced was naive CXCR3+ CD8+ T cells from blood. As to subset: CD45RO-CCR7+CD27+CD95- naive CD8+ T cells expressing CXCR3 (TNR3+). The receptors stem from a human donor in good health. Some clones in this sample may be carry-over from other donors' samples.

The chain joins TRBV10-3 to TRBJ1-2; TCRdb indicates TRBD1, and absent DNA this call remains unverified. The CDR3 has 15 amino acids. The V gene's germline CDR1 is ENHRY and CDR2 SYGVKD. The chain's CDR3 is CAISDHRGANHGYTF.

The gene calls are TRBV19 and TRBJ1-5; with no DNA, the TCRdb D assignment of TRBD1 cannot be verified. CDR1 is LNHDA and CDR2 is SQIVND in the germline V gene (reference sequence). The CDR3 has 14 amino acids. The CDR3 sequence is CASSSGTGVQPQHF.

V usage is TRBV4-1 and J usage is TRBJ2-5; TCRdb designates TRBD1, a call that cannot be tested without DNA. The V gene's germline CDR1 is MGHRA and CDR2 YSYEKL. The CDR3 contains 16 residues. Here the CDR3 reads CASSQGHGGQTDQPYF.

The genes are TRBV27 and TRBJ1-5. Germline values: CDR1 MNHEY, CDR2 SMNVEV (reference sequence). The CDR3 runs 15 residues. The CDR3: CASRSGLPSNQPQHF.

V is TRBV21-1 and J is TRBJ2-5; there is no DNA to check the TCRdb D call of TRBD2. TRBV21-1 is shown as a pseudogene. The CDR3 is 13 amino acids. The chain's CDR3 is CAVTGTAEETQYF.

This sequence joins TRBV12-3 or TRBV12-4 and TRBJ2-7; with no DNA, the TCRdb D assignment of TRBD2 cannot be verified. The CDR3 has 14 amino acids. CDR3: CASSPQEGYSEQYF.

CDR3 loop: CASRDGPGPYEQYF. V usage is TRBV5-5 and J usage is TRBJ2-7. Per germline, CDR1 SGHKS and CDR2 YYEKEE (reference sequence). CDR3 length equals 14 residues.

The genes are TRBV5-5 and TRBJ2-1; TCRdb picks TRBD1, but there is no DNA to check that call. Germline assignment: CDR1 SGHKS and CDR2 YYEKEE (reference sequence). CDR3 length equals 18 residues. The CDR3 sequence is CASSSPRDRGRGYNEQFF.

The chain uses TRBV2 and TRBJ2-7; TCRdb's D call of TRBD1 is untestable without DNA. Germline-derived CDR1 and CDR2 are SNHLY and FYNNEI. The CDR3 totals 15 residues. This CDR3 reads CASSTKGQGVDEQYF. Full variable domain (remainder filled in from reference TRBV2 and TRBJ2-7): EPEVTQTPSHQVTQMGQEVILRCVPISNHLYFYWYRQILGQKVEFLVSFYNNEISEKSEIFDDQFSVERPDGSNFTLKIRSTKLEDSAMYFCASSTKGQGVDEQYFGPGTRLTVT.

V and J are TRBV11-2 and TRBJ2-5; TCRdb's D call, TRBD1, is unchecked because there is no DNA. This CDR3 spans 16 amino acids. Germline CDR1 reads SGHAT; CDR2 reads FQNNGV. The CDR3 sequence: CASSLDLGTGQETQYF.

This rearrangement joins TRBV6-2 or TRBV6-3 to TRBJ2-1; the TRBD1 assignment by TCRdb is unverifiable without DNA. The CDR3 loop spans 15 amino acids. Per the germline V gene, CDR1 is MNHEY and CDR2 is SVGEGT. The CDR3 protein is CASENPGQGSDEQFF.

The chain couples TRBV21-1 to TRBJ2-3; TCRdb's D gene call, TRBD2, goes unchecked for lack of DNA. TRBV21-1 is given as a pseudogene. The length of the CDR3 is 13 residues. CDR3 sequence: CASSRGGKDTQYF.

V and J are TRBV15 and TRBJ2-7; TCRdb's D gene call, TRBD1, goes unchecked for lack of DNA. The germline V gene has CDR1 LNHNV and CDR2 YYDKDF (reference sequence). The CDR3 is made up of 15 amino acids. The CDR3: CATSRDRVNSYEQYF.

The rearrangement links TRBV7-9 to TRBJ2-3. The CDR3 contains 11 residues. Looked up from germline, CDR1 is SEHNR and CDR2 is FQNEAQ (reference sequence). The CDR3 is CKAVSIDTQYF.

The J gene is TRBJ2-3, the V gene TRBV5-1; TCRdb indicates TRBD1, and absent DNA this call remains unverified. CDR1 is SGHRS, CDR2 YFSETQ, per germline. The CDR3 consists of 15 residues. The CDR3 is CASSSWGADTDTQYF.